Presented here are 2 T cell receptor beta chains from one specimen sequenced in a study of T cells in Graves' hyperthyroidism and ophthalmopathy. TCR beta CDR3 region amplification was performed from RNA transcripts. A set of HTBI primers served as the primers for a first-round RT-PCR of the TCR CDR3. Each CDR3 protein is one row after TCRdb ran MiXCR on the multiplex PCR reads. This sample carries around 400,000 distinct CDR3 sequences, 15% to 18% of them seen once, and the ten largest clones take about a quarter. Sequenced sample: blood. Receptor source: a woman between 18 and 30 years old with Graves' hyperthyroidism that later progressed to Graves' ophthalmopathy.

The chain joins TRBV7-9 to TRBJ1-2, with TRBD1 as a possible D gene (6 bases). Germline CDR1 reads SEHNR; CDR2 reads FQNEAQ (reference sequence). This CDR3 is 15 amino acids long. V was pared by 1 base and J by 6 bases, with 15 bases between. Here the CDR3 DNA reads TGTGCCAGCAGCTTAGGAGGGGCAGGGGTGGATGGCTACACCTTC. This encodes CASSLGGAGVDGYTF.

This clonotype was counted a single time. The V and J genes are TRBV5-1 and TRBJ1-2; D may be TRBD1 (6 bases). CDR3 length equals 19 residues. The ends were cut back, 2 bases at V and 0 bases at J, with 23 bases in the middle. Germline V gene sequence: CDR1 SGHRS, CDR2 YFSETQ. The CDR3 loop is CASSFNCWTEEAANYGYTF. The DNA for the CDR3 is TGCGCCAGCAGCTTTAACTGCTGGACAGAGGAGGCGGCTAACTATGGCTACACCTTC.